The next 27 T cell receptor beta chains were all read from a single sample in a study of PD-1 blockade in classical Hodgkin lymphoma. Clones were sequenced by immunoSEQ multiplex PCR, and TCRdb holds only the in-frame ones, with some missing. The sample lists 46,000 or so clones; approximately 78% were seen once. The time point: cycle 4 day 1 (C4D1), after more than five weeks of nivolumab. Brentuximab vedotin exposure varied, and every patient relapsed after autologous stem cell transplantation. The input for sequencing was peripheral blood mononuclear cells (PBMCs), taken before the fourth cycle of nivolumab. Source of these receptors: a human donor with classical Hodgkin lymphoma.

This chain joins TRBV19 and TRBJ2-7; 7 nucleotides line up with TRBD2. CDR3 length equals 14 residues. Germline V gene lookup returns CDR1 LNHDA and CDR2 SQIVND (reference sequence). Trimming removed 10 bases from V and 5 bases from J; junction bases left unmatched: 14. The CDR3 DNA is TGTGCCACCAAGGAAGCCCCCGGGAGGAACGAGCAGTACTTC. Translation gives CATKEAPGRNEQYF.

V is TRBV6-5 and J is TRBJ1-2; the D gene is possibly TRBD1 (6 bases). V was pared by 5 bases and J by 3 bases, with 10 bases between. Germline loops: CDR1 MNHEY, CDR2 SVGAGI. The CDR3 is 13 amino acids. The CDR3 nucleotides are TGTGCCAGCAGTGTGGACAGCTACTATGGCTACACCTTC. Its protein product is CASSVDSYYGYTF.

The chain is built from TRBV6-5 and TRBJ1-1; D remains ambiguous. Trimming pared 0 bases from V and 5 bases from J, leaving 10 bases between. This CDR3 region has 14 residues. Germline V gene data show CDR1 as MNHEY and CDR2 as SVGAGI. DNA for the CDR3: TGTGCCAGCAGTTACTCTGGAGACCTTACTGAAGCTTTCTTT. This codes for CASSYSGDLTEAFF.

The J gene is TRBJ1-2, the V gene TRBV5-1; D ambiguous. Trimming pared 1 base from V and 7 bases from J, leaving 14 bases between. This CDR3 comprises 14 residues. Germline loops: CDR1 SGHRS, CDR2 YFSETQ. CDR3 residues: CASSLFLSDRGYTF. The CDR3 nucleotides are TGCGCCAGCAGCTTGTTTCTCAGCGATCGTGGCTACACCTTC.

This chain joins TRBV18 and TRBJ1-3, with a possible D match to TRBD1 (5 bases). This CDR3 is 14 amino acids long. Germline loops: CDR1 KGHSH, CDR2 LQKENI. V lost 5 bases to trimming and J lost 0 bases, with 8 bases between them. The CDR3 loop is CASSEGSSGNTIYF. The CDR3 coding sequence is TGTGCCAGCTCAGAGGGGAGCTCTGGAAACACCATATATTTT. Full variable domain (remainder filled in from reference TRBV18 and TRBJ1-3): NAGVMQNPRHLVRRRGQEARLRCSPMKGHSHVYWYRQLPEEGLKFMVYLQKENIIDESGMPKERFSAEFPKEGPSILRIQQVVRGDSAAYFCASSEGSSGNTIYFGEGSWLTVV.

This clone was picked up a small number of times. The chain employs TRBV2 and TRBJ1-5, with D perhaps TRBD1 (5 bases). Germline V gene data show CDR1 as SNHLY and CDR2 as FYNNEI. The CDR3 extends over 13 amino acids. The germline V and J ends were trimmed by 6 bases and 5 bases, with 11 bases remaining between them. The CDR3 protein is CASRQVQDQPQHF. The CDR3 DNA reads TGTGCCAGCAGACAAGTACAGGATCAGCCCCAGCATTTT.

The chain carries TRBV7-8 and TRBJ1-2, with a possible D match to TRBD1 (5 bases). The CDR3 spans 14 residues. CDR1 and CDR2 from the germline V gene are SGHVS and FQNEAQ. The V and J ends lost 2 bases and 8 bases respectively, with 15 bases between them. This CDR3 is CASSLRLAGGGYTF. For the CDR3, the DNA is TGTGCCAGCAGCTTAAGGTTGGCGGGGGGAGGCTACACCTTC.

J is TRBJ2-2 and V is TRBV5-1, with D uncertain. The CDR3 loop spans 16 amino acids. Trimming left V 0 bases short and J 3 bases short, with 12 bases between. Germline CDR1 reads SGHRS; CDR2 reads YFSETQ. The CDR3 DNA reads TGCGCCAGCAGCTTGGCCAGGTCGCCGGACACCGGGGAGCTGTTTTTT. This translates into CASSLARSPDTGELFF. The full variable domain, completed using reference TRBV5-1 and TRBJ2-2, is KAGVTQTPRYLIKTRGQQVTLSCSPISGHRSVSWYQQTPGQGLQFLFEYFSETQRNKGNFPGRFSGRQFSNSRSEMNVSTLELGDSALYLCASSLARSPDTGELFFGEGSRLTVL.

As for this clone: Mismatch with germline at one junction end may stem from a read error. DNA for the CDR3: TGTGCCAGCAGCCTAGATAGTGTGACAGGAGACTACGAGCAGTACTTC. This translates into CASSLDSVTGDYEQYF. This chain uses TRBV11-3 with TRBJ2-7, with D possibly TRBD1 on 6 matching bases. CDR1 SGHNT and CDR2 YENEEA come from the germline V gene. The CDR3 runs to 16 residues.

V is TRBV6-5 and J is TRBJ2-5, with 9 bases matching TRBD2. This CDR3 is built from 14 residues. J lost 5 bases, V lost 6 bases, and 7 bases had no gene match. From germline, CDR1 is MNHEY and CDR2 SVGAGI. The DNA of the CDR3 is TGTGCCAGCAGCCACGGGCGGGGGGGTGAGACCCAGTACTTC. The encoded protein is CASSHGRGGETQYF.

The rearrangement joins TRBV7-2 to TRBJ1-1; D is unclear. CDR3 length: 14 residues. V gave up 2 bases and J gave up 1 base, with 8 bases separating them. The germline V gene encodes CDR1 SGHTA and CDR2 FQGNSA. CDR3 nucleotide sequence: TGTGCCAGCAGCTTATCGGCCACGAACACTGAAGCTTTCTTT. Translation gives CASSLSATNTEAFF.

DNA for the CDR3: TGTGCCAGCAGCGAACAGTTCAGTATGAACACTGAAGCTTTCTTT. Its protein product is CASSEQFSMNTEAFF. This chain uses TRBV5-5 with TRBJ1-1, with D hard to call. Trimming left V 4 bases short and J 0 bases short, with 13 bases between. Looked up from germline, CDR1 is SGHKS and CDR2 is YYEKEE (reference sequence). The CDR3 consists of 15 residues.

This chain connects TRBV7-9 to TRBJ2-1, with TRBD2 matching over 11 bases. The V gene's germline CDR1 is SEHNR and CDR2 FQNEAQ (reference sequence). The V and J ends lost 5 bases and 8 bases, in that order; junction bases with no gene match: 11. This CDR3 spans 16 amino acids. CDR3 in DNA: TGTGCCAGCAGCGCATCTAGCGGGGGGCCTTGGGATGAGCAGTTCTTC. The encoded protein is CASSASSGGPWDEQFF. Full variable domain (outside the CDR3, taken from reference TRBV7-9 and TRBJ2-1): DTGVSQNPRHKITKRGQNVTFRCDPISEHNRLYWYRQTLGQGPEFLTYFQNEAQLEKSRLLSDRFSAERPKGSFSTLEIQRTEQGDSAMYLCASSASSGGPWDEQFFGPGTRLTVL.

V usage is TRBV16 and J usage is TRBJ2-7; possible D gene TRBD1, 6 bases. Per the germline V gene, CDR1 is KGHSY and CDR2 is FQNENV. The CDR3 has 11 amino acids. V shed 5 bases and J shed 8 bases, with 10 bases lying between them. CDR3 bases: TGTGCCAGCAGCTACAGGGTTCAGCAGTACTTC. It specifies CASSYRVQQYF.

This sequence joins TRBV5-5 and TRBJ1-3; D unclear. The CDR3 is 14 residues long. Germline CDR1 reads SGHKS; CDR2 reads YYEKEE (reference sequence). V was pared by 2 bases and J by 0 bases, with 6 bases between. Here the CDR3 reads CASSFGGSGNTIYF. CDR3 DNA sequence: TGTGCCAGCAGCTTCGGAGGCTCTGGAAACACCATATATTTT.

The V and J genes are TRBV5-6 and TRBJ1-2; 7 nucleotides agree with TRBD1. The germline CDR1 and CDR2 sequences are SGHDT and YYEEEE. The CDR3 loop spans 15 amino acids. V shed 6 bases and J 0 bases; nucleotides not matched to a gene: 8. The CDR3: CASTPPGTANYGYTF. CDR3 nucleotide sequence: TGTGCCAGCACCCCGCCCGGGACAGCTAACTATGGCTACACCTTC.

This clone occurred a few times. The chain combines TRBV4-3 with TRBJ1-6; D gene ambiguous. The CDR3 runs to 15 residues. Germline V gene data show CDR1 as LGHNA and CDR2 as YSLEER. V gave up 1 base and J gave up 5 bases, with 9 bases separating them. CDR3 in DNA: TGCGCCAGCAGCCAAGGGTCGGGGAATAATTCACCCCTCCACTTT. Its translation is CASSQGSGNNSPLHF.

The chain joins TRBV4-2 to TRBJ2-7; tentatively, D is TRBD2 (6 bases). Trimming took off 5 bases at V and 3 bases at J, with 23 bases between the two ends. Germline lookup yields CDR1 LGHNA and CDR2 YNFKEQ. The CDR3 loop spans 17 amino acids. CDR3 residues: CASSFTKTGAKVYEQYF. The CDR3 bases are TGTGCCAGCAGCTTCACGAAGACGGGAGCCAAAGTCTACGAGCAGTACTTC.

V usage is TRBV10-3 and J usage is TRBJ2-7, with 7 bases fitting TRBD1. The V segment lost 6 bases and the J segment 4 bases; nucleotides outside the gene matches: 9. The CDR3 extends over 14 amino acids. Looked up from germline, CDR1 is ENHRY and CDR2 is SYGVKD. Written as DNA, the CDR3 is TGTGCCATCAGGCTCGACAGGGATTATTACGAGCAGTACTTC. This gives the protein CAIRLDRDYYEQYF.

Here the CDR3 reads CASSLELASGEETQYF. CDR3 in DNA: TGCGCCAGCAGCTTGGAATTGGCTAGCGGGGAAGAGACCCAGTACTTC. The J gene is TRBJ2-5, the V gene TRBV5-1; 9 bases agree with TRBD2. CDR3 length equals 16 residues. The germline V gene has CDR1 SGHRS and CDR2 YFSETQ. V lost 0 bases to trimming and J lost 3 bases; unmatched junction nucleotides: 6.

This chain connects TRBV19 to TRBJ1-3; no clear D gene. The V gene lost 5 bases and the J gene lost 0 bases, with 17 bases spanning the gap. The CDR3 is 17 residues long. The V gene's germline CDR1 is LNHDA and CDR2 SQIVND (reference sequence). CDR3 sequence (DNA): TGTGCCAGTAGTCTCCATCGATGGTCATCCTCTGGAAACACCATATATTTT. Residues: CASSLHRWSSSGNTIYF.

This clone was recorded once. The chain couples TRBV4-3 to TRBJ1-2, with TRBD1 identical over 8 bases. CDR3 length: 15 residues. V was pared by 1 base and J by 6 bases, with 7 bases of the junction left unmatched. The germline gives CDR1 LGHNA, CDR2 YSLEER. The CDR3 region has the DNA TGCGCCAGCAGCCAAGCTCCGGACAGGGACAATGGCTACACCTTC. Translation: CASSQAPDRDNGYTF.

The gene calls are TRBV29-1 and TRBJ2-7; D is tentatively TRBD1 or TRBD2 (5 bases each). From germline, CDR1 is SQVTM and CDR2 ANQGSEA. This CDR3 is 11 amino acids long. Trimming took off 8 bases at V and 5 bases at J, with 13 bases between the two ends. The CDR3 is CSSRWGNEQYF. The CDR3 DNA sequence: TGCAGCTCCAGATGGGGGAACGAGCAGTACTTC.

The chain couples TRBV6-5 to TRBJ1-2; 9 bases line up with TRBD1. The V gene's germline CDR1 is MNHEY and CDR2 SVGAGI. The CDR3 runs to 14 residues. Trimming at V came to 0 bases and at J to 8 bases, leaving 4 bases not matched to a gene. CDR3 loop: CASSYSGQGGGYTF. The CDR3 DNA follows: TGTGCCAGCAGTTACTCGGGACAGGGTGGCGGCTACACCTTC.

The chain uses TRBV6-5 and TRBJ1-5; 7 bases align to TRBD1. Germline CDR1 and CDR2: MNHEY and SVGAGI. V gave up 4 bases and J gave up 9 bases; unmatched junction bases: 15. The CDR3 covers 16 residues. For the CDR3, the DNA is TGTGCCAGCAGTTTCCCCTTAGACAGGGCAGGGCGGCCCCAGCATTTT. Translated: CASSFPLDRAGRPQHF.

This clone was recorded many times. The J gene is TRBJ1-6, the V gene TRBV7-2, with 7 bases lining up with TRBD1. V was pared by 5 bases and J by 12 bases, with 13 bases of the junction left unmatched. The CDR3 has 15 amino acids. The germline gives CDR1 SGHTA, CDR2 FQGNSA. The CDR3 DNA sequence: TGTGCCAGCAGCCGGGACAGCGACGTCGGACGACCCCTCCACTTT. Translated: CASSRDSDVGRPLHF.

V usage is TRBV5-1 and J usage is TRBJ2-1, with D uncertain. The CDR3 has 13 amino acids. Germline V CDR1 and CDR2: SGHRS, YFSETQ. V lost 4 bases and J lost 6, with 11 bases in between. The DNA for the CDR3 is TGCGCCAGCAGCGACTTCCTGTTCAATGAGCAGTTCTTC. Amino acids: CASSDFLFNEQFF.